These 22 T cell receptor beta chains share one sample of origin, sequenced in a study of CXCR3-negative and CXCR3-positive naive CD8 T cells. Carrying UMI labels, the TRB cDNA libraries were prepared through 5' RACE. TCRdb reprocessed the 5' RACE reads and reports one entry per CDR3 protein, with no DNA. In all, the sample yields some 130,000 distinct CDR3 sequences. The sequenced material came from naive CXCR3- CD8+ T cells from blood. Stated subset: CD45RO-CCR7+CD27+CD95- naive CD8+ T cells lacking CXCR3 (TNR3-). The receptor source for this set is a human donor in good health. Some clones in this sample may be carry-over from other donors' samples.

The chain carries TRBV7-6 and TRBJ1-1; TCRdb lists TRBD1, though no DNA is available to test this call. Germline loops: CDR1 SGHVS, CDR2 FNYEAQ. The CDR3 extends over 17 amino acids. The CDR3 is CASSPGTGGSLNTEAFF. Filled out from reference TRBV7-6 and TRBJ1-1, the complete variable domain reads GAGVSQSPRYKVTKRGQDVALRCDPISGHVSLYWYRQALGQGPEFLTYFNYEAQQDKSGLPNDRFSAERPEGSISTLTIQRTEQRDSAMYRCASSPGTGGSLNTEAFFGQGTRLTVV.

The chain has TRBV7-9 and TRBJ2-3; TCRdb proposes TRBD1, but this gene call is untestable without DNA. Germline V gives CDR1 SEHNR, CDR2 FQNEAQ (reference sequence). The CDR3 is 15 residues long. CDR3 region: CASSLATGGTDTQYF. The variable domain in full, completed from reference TRBV7-9 and TRBJ2-3, reads DTGVSQNPRHKITKRGQNVTFRCDPISEHNRLYWYRQTLGQGPEFLTYFQNEAQLEKSRLLSDRFSAERPKGSFSTLEIQRTEQGDSAMYLCASSLATGGTDTQYFGPGTRLTVL.

The rearrangement joins TRBV4-1 to TRBJ2-5; TCRdb picks TRBD2, but there is no DNA to check that call. This CDR3 has 15 amino acids. Germline-derived CDR1 and CDR2 are MGHRA and YSYEKL. CDR3 region: CASSQDRAVRETQYF.

This sequence joins TRBV6-5 and TRBJ2-7; there is no DNA to check the TCRdb D call of TRBD1. CDR1 and CDR2 from the germline V gene are MNHEY and SVGAGI. This CDR3 has 15 amino acids. The CDR3 sequence: CASSYSGGASYEQYF.

The chain links TRBV9 to TRBJ2-3; TCRdb selects TRBD2, and the lack of DNA leaves this call unchecked. There are 19 residues in the CDR3. Germline lookup yields CDR1 SGDLS and CDR2 YYNGEE. CDR3 protein: CASSPRWLVAGAGTDTQYF.

The J gene is TRBJ2-7, the V gene TRBV2; absent DNA, TCRdb's TRBD1 call cannot be checked. Germline CDR1 is SNHLY and CDR2 is FYNNEI. The CDR3 consists of 13 residues. The CDR3 here is CASIGQGDNEQYF.

J is TRBJ2-7 and V is TRBV9; TCRdb's assignment of TRBD1 cannot be checked, as there is no DNA. The CDR3 totals 14 residues. From germline, CDR1 is SGDLS and CDR2 YYNGEE. Here the CDR3 reads CASSGRDDPYEQYF.

This rearrangement joins TRBV6-2 or TRBV6-3 to TRBJ2-1; the TRBD2 assignment by TCRdb is unverifiable without DNA. The CDR3 spans 15 residues. Germline lookup yields CDR1 MNHEY and CDR2 SVGEGT. The CDR3 sequence: CASRYLSGGYDEQFF.

CDR3 in amino acids: CASSQRGGFSYEQYF. This chain uses TRBV28 with TRBJ2-7; the D call from TCRdb, TRBD1, cannot be confirmed without DNA. The CDR3 loop spans 15 amino acids. Looked up from germline, CDR1 is MDHEN and CDR2 is SYDVKM.

The gene calls are TRBV5-1 and TRBJ1-1. Germline V gene lookup returns CDR1 SGHRS and CDR2 YFSETQ. CDR3 length: 16 residues. CDR3: CASSLSVELSNTEAFF.

The rearrangement links TRBV12-3 or TRBV12-4 to TRBJ2-7; TCRdb designates TRBD2, a call that cannot be tested without DNA. The length of the CDR3 is 14 residues. The CDR3 loop reads CASSSGLGAYEQYF.

The genes are TRBV11-2 and TRBJ2-3; TCRdb's assignment of TRBD1 cannot be checked, as there is no DNA. Per germline, CDR1 SGHAT and CDR2 FQNNGV. The CDR3 runs 16 residues. CDR3: CASSPPWIGGTDTQYF.

V usage is TRBV5-1 and J usage is TRBJ1-4; lacking DNA, the TRBD1 call made by TCRdb goes unchecked. The CDR3 spans 17 residues. Germline CDR1 and CDR2: SGHRS and YFSETQ. CDR3 in amino acids: CASSDAPTGATNEKLFF.

The chain uses TRBV4-2 and TRBJ2-3. The CDR3 has 15 residues. The germline V gene encodes CDR1 LGHNA and CDR2 YNFKEQ. This chain's CDR3 is CASSLDPSGTDTQYF.

The chain employs TRBV14 and TRBJ1-2; the TRBD1 assignment by TCRdb is unverifiable without DNA. The germline gives CDR1 SGHDN, CDR2 FVKESK. The CDR3 consists of 18 residues. CDR3: CASSQFSSPFTGSYGYTF.

The V gene is TRBV12-3 or TRBV12-4, the J gene TRBJ2-1; TCRdb proposes TRBD2, but this gene call is untestable without DNA. The CDR3 is 14 amino acids. This CDR3 is CASRHGSGLNEQFF.

The CDR3 is CASSWQGGFEYEQYF. The V call is TRBV7-2, the J call TRBJ2-7; TCRdb's assignment of TRBD2 cannot be checked, as there is no DNA. The CDR3 loop spans 15 amino acids. Germline V gene sequence: CDR1 SGHTA, CDR2 FQGNSA.

The chain links TRBV15 to TRBJ2-2; TCRdb designates TRBD1, a call that cannot be tested without DNA. CDR1 and CDR2 (germline): LNHNV, YYDKDF (reference sequence). This CDR3 has 16 residues. CDR3 loop: CATSRSGQVLTGELFF.

This chain uses TRBV2 with TRBJ2-2. Germline V lookup: CDR1 SNHLY, CDR2 FYNNEI. The CDR3 contains 15 residues. This chain's CDR3 is CASRPWDANTGELFF. The full variable domain, its missing parts supplied by reference TRBV2 and TRBJ2-2, is EPEVTQTPSHQVTQMGQEVILRCVPISNHLYFYWYRQILGQKVEFLVSFYNNEISEKSEIFDDQFSVERPDGSNFTLKIRSTKLEDSAMYFCASRPWDANTGELFFGEGSRLTVL.

The genes are TRBV29-1 and TRBJ2-2. CDR3 length: 11 residues. The germline CDR1 and CDR2 sequences are SQVTM and ANQGSEA. The CDR3 region is CSGSWSGELFF.

The chain combines TRBV19 with TRBJ2-7; the D call of TRBD2 rests on TCRdb alone, since no DNA is present to check it. CDR1 is LNHDA and CDR2 is SQIVND in the germline V gene (reference sequence). CDR3 length: 14 amino acids. The CDR3 reads CASSISLAVYEQYF.

The chain couples TRBV28 to TRBJ2-1; TCRdb calls TRBD1, which cannot be checked without DNA. Germline lookup yields CDR1 MDHEN and CDR2 SYDVKM. This CDR3 has 14 residues. The CDR3 loop reads CASSKGFPGAEQFF. Using reference TRBV28 and TRBJ2-1 for the parts outside the CDR3, the full variable domain is DVKVTQSSRYLVKRTGEKVFLECVQDMDHENMFWYRQDPGLGLRLIYFSYDVKMKEKGDIPEGYSVSREKKERFSLILESASTNQTSMYLCASSKGFPGAEQFFGPGTRLTVL.